Sequencing of this T cell receptor beta chain was carried out in a study of beta chain features in type 1 diabetes. General study points: Whether HLA type affects TCRB rearrangement stayed undetermined in the present work. Among all four CD4+ subsets, Type 1 diabetes patients had TCRB CDR3s that were moderately but significantly shorter.

Worth noting for this clone: Its target is not known.

The CDR3 totals 15 residues. The trim removed 1 base at V and 4 bases at J, leaving 6 bases unmatched. Germline assignment: CDR1 SGHRS and CDR2 YFSETQ. Expressed TCRB transcripts were sequenced because the isolated RNA had all been reverse transcribed beforehand. Clones were read by immunoSEQ multiplex PCR, and TCRdb kept only the in-frame ones, dropping some. In the table there are 100,000 to 150,000 clones, 17% of which are singletons. The chain is built from TRBV5-1 and TRBJ2-3; 7 nucleotides align to TRBD1. Source material: central memory CD4+ T cells from blood. This clonotype was sampled from a man between 18 and 35 years old with type 1 diabetes. Here the CDR3 DNA reads TGCGCCAGCAGCTTGTCTCGACAGGGTGCAGATACGCAGTATTTT. Translation gives CASSLSRQGADTQYF.